Following are 3 T cell receptor beta chains from one sample sequenced in a study of T-cell reconstitution after alpha-beta-depleted transplantation in children. It was with unique molecular identifiers that the TCRbeta library was prepared. MiXCR was run by TCRdb on the PCR reads, yielding one entry per CDR3 protein. The sample lists about 590,000 distinct CDR3 sequences, 13% occurring once. The material sequenced was PBMCs, mostly from graft donor cells, taken 360 days after TCRalphabeta/CD19-depleted stem cell transplant. Every receptor here comes from a male patient aged 10 to 17 who had a stem cell transplant for acute myeloid leukemia, so the T cells may come from the graft donor.

This clonotype was observed a handful of times. V is TRBV29-1 and J is TRBJ2-7; possibly TRBD1 for D (6 bases). The CDR3 contains 12 residues. The germline V and J ends were trimmed by 2 bases and 2 bases, with 7 bases remaining between them. The V gene's germline CDR1 is SQVTM and CDR2 ANQGSEA. CDR3 protein: CSVEKGAYEQYF. The CDR3 bases are TGCAGCGTTGAAAAGGGGGCCTACGAGCAGTACTTC.

This clonotype was seen more than once but under ten times. The V and J genes are TRBV4-2 and TRBJ2-7, with a possible D match to TRBD1 (5 bases). The germline V and J ends were trimmed by 0 bases and 7 bases, with 16 bases remaining between them. Looked up from germline, CDR1 is LGHNA and CDR2 is YNFKEQ. The CDR3 is made up of 15 amino acids. The CDR3 here is CASSQEGQGLGEQYF. CDR3 sequence (DNA): TGTGCCAGCAGCCAAGAAGGGCAGGGTCTGGGGGAGCAGTACTTC.

This clonotype has ten or more counts. The chain combines TRBV6-5 with TRBJ2-2, with D uncertain. The ends were cut back, 2 bases at V and 2 bases at J, with 12 bases in the middle. CDR3 length equals 16 residues. CDR1 is MNHEY and CDR2 is SVGAGI in the germline V gene. The CDR3 reads CASSYVRVENTGELFF. The CDR3 bases are TGTGCCAGCAGTTACGTCCGGGTAGAAAACACCGGGGAGCTGTTTTTT.